Each of the 13 T cell receptor beta chains below was sequenced from the same sample in a study of glioma-infiltrating T cells. TCR alpha and beta CDR3 regions were amplified from RNA using iRepertoire nested multiplex PCR. TCRdb redid the calling of the multiplex PCR reads with MiXCR, one entry per CDR3 protein. The sample yields fewer than 500,000 distinct CDR3 sequences, about 40% seen once. Sequencing input: glioma tissue, nonneoplastic brain tissue, or PBMCs (not recorded which). The receptors were gathered from a human donor with low-grade glioma or glioblastoma, undergoing nonglioma brain surgery, or in good health (not recorded which).

The chain combines TRBV15 with TRBJ1-5, with unresolved D. The CDR3 runs 12 residues. Germline values: CDR1 LNHNV, CDR2 YYDKDF (reference sequence). Trimming removed 1 base at V and 9 bases at J, with 7 bases between. CDR3 in amino acids: CATSRGSGPQHF. The CDR3 DNA reads TGTGCCACCAGCAGAGGGTCCGGGCCCCAGCATTTT.

This clonotype was counted between two and nine times. The chain links TRBV7-6 to TRBJ2-7; perhaps D is TRBD1 or TRBD2 (6 bases each). CDR3 length equals 14 residues. Trimming shortened V by 5 bases and J by 7 bases, and 18 bases separated the two germline ends. Germline V gives CDR1 SGHVS, CDR2 FNYEAQ. DNA of the CDR3: TGTGCCAGCAGCCAAGTGGCAGGGGCGGGGGAGCAGTACTTC. Residues: CASSQVAGAGEQYF. Supplemented by reference TRBV7-6 and TRBJ2-7, the full variable domain reads GAGVSQSPRYKVTKRGQDVALRCDPISGHVSLYWYRQALGQGPEFLTYFNYEAQQDKSGLPNDRFSAERPEGSISTLTIQRTEQRDSAMYRCASSQVAGAGEQYFGPGTRLTVT.

Remarks on this clonotype: This sequence may be a read error, since a much larger clone differs from it by one base. This chain connects TRBV2 to TRBJ1-4; D possibly corresponds to TRBD1 (5 bases). This CDR3 comprises 13 residues. The germline V gene encodes CDR1 SNHLY and CDR2 FYNNEI. V was shortened by 3 bases and J by 7 bases, with 9 bases between the two germline ends. The CDR3 is CASSDGAGEKLFF. The CDR3 nucleotides read TGTGCCAGCAGTGACGGGGCAGGTGAAAAACTGTTTTTT.

The V gene is TRBV4-1, the J gene TRBJ1-1, with TRBD1 identical over 7 bases. There are 14 residues in the CDR3. Germline V CDR1 and CDR2: MGHRA, YSYEKL. V lost 4 bases and J lost 5; bases outside the gene matches: 7. CDR3 protein: CASSRQGVWTEAFF. The DNA of the CDR3 is TGCGCCAGCAGCCGACAGGGAGTATGGACTGAAGCTTTCTTT.

The chain joins TRBV4-2 to TRBJ2-2; the match to TRBD2 covers 7 bases. From germline, CDR1 is LGHNA and CDR2 YNFKEQ. The V segment lost 1 base and the J segment 2 bases; nucleotides outside the gene matches: 4. This CDR3 has 16 residues. CDR3 in DNA: TGTGCCAGCAGCCAAGGGCTAGCGGCCAACACCGGGGAGCTGTTTTTT. Its protein is CASSQGLAANTGELFF.

The chain links TRBV7-2 to TRBJ2-1, with D unresolved. CDR3 size: 15 residues. The V end was cut by 1 base, the J end by 8 bases, with 15 bases between. From germline, CDR1 is SGHTA and CDR2 FQGNSA. In DNA form, the CDR3 reads TGTGCCAGCAGCTTAGGGACCCGCAGCAATTATGAGCAGTTCTTC. It codes for CASSLGTRSNYEQFF.

In its sample, this clonotype was seen many times. CDR3: CASSWTGLSGANVLTF. DNA of the CDR3: TGTGCCAGCAGTTGGACAGGCCTCTCTGGGGCCAACGTCCTGACTTTC. The chain recombines TRBV6-1 with TRBJ2-6; 7 positions agree with TRBD1. CDR1 and CDR2 from the germline V gene are MNHNS and SASEGT. The J segment lost 0 bases and the V segment lost 5 bases, leaving 4 bases of the junction unmatched. The length of the CDR3 is 16 residues.

This clonotype was observed a handful of times. V and J are TRBV6-1 and TRBJ1-3; D gene ambiguous. The CDR3 runs 14 residues. The V gene lost 6 bases and the J gene lost 0 bases, with 9 bases spanning the gap. Germline CDR1 and CDR2: MNHNS and SASEGT. This CDR3 reads CASREFGSGNTIYF. The DNA of the CDR3 is TGTGCCAGCAGGGAGTTTGGCTCTGGAAACACCATATATTTT.

The chain carries TRBV2 and TRBJ2-1; D is perhaps TRBD2 (5 bases). Germline V CDR1 and CDR2: SNHLY, FYNNEI. The V end lost 9 bases, the J end lost 5 bases, and 20 bases lay between the germline ends. This CDR3 region has 15 residues. The CDR3 bases are TGTGCCAGTTGTCCGAGGGCAGGCGGCCACAATGAGCAGTTCTTC. Translating gives CASCPRAGGHNEQFF.

This clonotype was detected a few times. V gene TRBV20-1 combines with J gene TRBJ2-1; unclear D gene. V lost 6 bases, J lost 0 bases, and 9 bases lay in between. The CDR3 sequence is 13 residues long. CDR1 is DFQATT and CDR2 is SNEGSKA in the germline V gene (reference sequence). The CDR3 region is CSAPLVSYNEQFF. The CDR3 DNA is TGCAGTGCCCCATTGGTCTCCTACAATGAGCAGTTCTTC.

V and J are TRBV20-1 and TRBJ1-5; D might be TRBD1 (5 bases). The CDR3 sequence is 12 residues long. The V gene lost 1 base and the J gene lost 15 bases, with 16 bases spanning the gap. Per germline, CDR1 DFQATT and CDR2 SNEGSKA (reference sequence). The CDR3 DNA sequence: TGCAGTGCTAGAGGGGGGGTAGTTGCCCGGCATTTT. Its translation is CSARGGVVARHF.

The V and J genes are TRBV20-1 and TRBJ1-5; 9 positions agree with TRBD1. V shed 4 bases, J shed 5 bases, and the junction held 9 bases outside the gene matches. The CDR3 is 15 residues long. The germline V gene encodes CDR1 DFQATT and CDR2 SNEGSKA (reference sequence). DNA of the CDR3: TGCAGTGCTACGTCCCGGGACAGGGTTGATCAGCCCCAGCATTTT. Its translation is CSATSRDRVDQPQHF.

Only a few counts were recorded for this clonotype. The gene calls are TRBV20-1 and TRBJ2-1; 8 bases match TRBD1. The CDR3 has 15 residues. V shed 5 bases and J 4 bases; nucleotides not matched to a gene: 10. Germline-derived CDR1 and CDR2 are DFQATT and SNEGSKA (reference sequence). The CDR3 sequence: CSALRDRGLYNEQFF. CDR3 bases: TGCAGTGCTTTACGTGACAGGGGCCTTTACAATGAGCAGTTCTTC.